This TCR beta chain emerged from a study of T cells after yellow fever vaccination. V was clipped by 11 bases and J by 5 bases, with 21 bases between them. The CDR3 length is 15 residues. Germline V gene lookup returns CDR1 LGHDT and CDR2 YNNKEL (reference sequence). TCRdb re-derived calls from the 5' RACE reads in MiXCR, one entry per CDR3 protein. The sample has about 360,000 distinct CDR3 sequences; around 6.5% are singletons. V usage is TRBV3-1 and J usage is TRBJ2-2, with D unresolved. The receptor comes from a man younger than 45 who received the YFV17D yellow fever vaccine. Sequences were derived from PBMCs, sampled 5 days after the yellow fever booster vaccination. CDR3 in DNA: TGTGCCTGCACCCAAGATAGGGAAGGGACCGGGGAGCTGTTTTTT. This sequence encodes CACTQDREGTGELFF.